These 14 T cell receptor beta chains were sequenced from one sample in a study of T cells in Graves' hyperthyroidism and ophthalmopathy. The TCR beta CDR3 regions underwent amplification using RNA transcripts as the source. First-round RT-PCR of the TCR CDR3 relied on the HTBI primer set. From the multiplex PCR reads, TCRdb called clonotypes with MiXCR, one entry per CDR3 protein. The top ten hold under 15% of the sample, which has hundreds of thousands of distinct CDR3 sequences, roughly 15% seen once. Sequences were obtained from blood. The receptors stem from a woman between 45 and 60 years old with Graves' ophthalmopathy.

This clonotype has a handful of counts. The chain combines TRBV19 with TRBJ1-1; 10 nucleotides match TRBD1. V lost 10 bases and J lost 4; bases outside the gene matches: 15. This CDR3 is 16 amino acids long. Germline CDR1 LNHDA, CDR2 SQIVND (reference sequence). The CDR3 sequence is CATRPDRGLIVTEAFF. In DNA form, the CDR3 reads TGTGCCACTCGACCCGACAGGGGGCTAATTGTCACTGAAGCTTTCTTT.

The CDR3 loop is CASSQDLAGNNEQFF. CDR3 nucleotides: TGTGCCAGCAGCCAAGACCTAGCGGGGAACAATGAGCAGTTCTTC. The gene calls are TRBV3-1 and TRBJ2-1; 9 positions match TRBD2. J was trimmed by 5 bases and V by 0 bases; bases with no gene match: 2. This CDR3 has 15 amino acids. Germline CDR1 LGHDT, CDR2 YNNKEL (reference sequence).

This sequence joins TRBV19 and TRBJ1-1; no definite D call. The V end was cut by 4 bases, the J end by 7 bases, with 10 bases between. Per germline, CDR1 LNHDA and CDR2 SQIVND (reference sequence). This CDR3 comprises 12 residues. The CDR3 DNA sequence: TGTGCCAGTAGTACGAGACGGCTTGAAGCTTTCTTT. Its translation: CASSTRRLEAFF.

This clonotype was counted a few times. Here the CDR3 reads CASKKTGLMEPGELFF. The CDR3 coding sequence is TGTGCCAGCAAAAAAACCGGGTTAATGGAACCCGGGGAGCTGTTTTTT. The rearrangement uses TRBV27 and TRBJ2-2, with unresolved D. CDR1 is MNHEY, CDR2 SMNVEV, per germline (reference sequence). Trimming shortened V by 7 bases and J by 6 bases, and 21 bases separated the two germline ends. The length of the CDR3 is 16 residues.

The V gene is TRBV2, the J gene TRBJ2-7; no reliable D call. Germline values: CDR1 SNHLY, CDR2 FYNNEI. The CDR3 has 12 residues. V lost 7 bases and J 1 base, leaving 8 bases between the germline ends. The CDR3 coding sequence is TGTGCCAGCACTCCAGTATCCTACGAGCAGTACTTC. Translating gives CASTPVSYEQYF.

This clonotype was picked up many times. The V gene is TRBV7-2, the J gene TRBJ2-1; D not resolved. This CDR3 region has 16 residues. Germline V lookup: CDR1 SGHTA, CDR2 FQGNSA. Trimming cost V 6 bases and J 5 bases, with 20 bases left between them. The CDR3 is CASRIPGRSPDNEQFF. CDR3 bases: TGTGCCAGCAGAATTCCAGGACGTAGTCCCGACAATGAGCAGTTCTTC.

This clonotype occurred many times. This chain links TRBV28 with TRBJ2-3; D is unresolved. Germline V gives CDR1 MDHEN, CDR2 SYDVKM. V lost 5 bases and J 8 bases, leaving 20 bases between the germline ends. The CDR3 runs to 15 residues. In DNA, the CDR3 is TGTGCCAGCAGTACGGACGGAGCCCCGGACGGTACGCAGTATTTT. Residues: CASSTDGAPDGTQYF.

V and J are TRBV7-8 and TRBJ2-7; D may be TRBD1 (5 bases). V lost 5 bases and J 0 bases, leaving 17 bases between the germline ends. CDR3 length equals 16 residues. Per germline, CDR1 SGHVS and CDR2 FQNEAQ. The CDR3 loop reads CASSGRQLRSSYEQYF. For the CDR3, the DNA is TGTGCCAGCAGCGGTCGACAGCTACGTAGCTCCTACGAGCAGTACTTC.

V and J are TRBV27 and TRBJ2-7; 9 bases are shared with TRBD1. From germline, CDR1 is MNHEY and CDR2 SMNVEV (reference sequence). V was clipped by 1 base and J by 5 bases; unmatched bases: 3. The CDR3 totals 14 residues. CDR3 sequence: CASSLYRGLNEQYF. CDR3 nucleotide sequence: TGTGCCAGCAGTTTATACAGGGGGCTAAACGAGCAGTACTTC.

This clonotype was seen a handful of times. V is TRBV11-2 and J is TRBJ2-1; D may match TRBD1 or TRBD2 (5 bases each). Per germline, CDR1 SGHAT and CDR2 FQNNGV. Trimming removed 3 bases at V and 1 base at J, with 22 bases between. The CDR3 has 19 amino acids. This CDR3 is CASSFIARGGALSYNEQFF. Written as DNA, the CDR3 is TGTGCCAGCAGCTTTATCGCCCGGGGCGGAGCTTTATCCTACAATGAGCAGTTCTTC.

This clonotype has only a few counts. V usage is TRBV19 and J usage is TRBJ2-1; TRBD2 agrees at 16 bases. With 1 base clipped from V and 5 bases from J, the junction kept 8 bases outside the gene matches. Germline V lookup: CDR1 LNHDA, CDR2 SQIVND (reference sequence). The CDR3 is 19 residues long. This chain's CDR3 is CASSIVLGLAGGTDNEQFF. CDR3 DNA sequence: TGTGCCAGTAGTATAGTATTGGGACTAGCGGGAGGGACGGACAATGAGCAGTTCTTC.

The genes are TRBV19 and TRBJ1-2, with 12 nucleotides matching TRBD1. Losses at the gene ends were 0 bases for V and 7 bases for J; bases not matched to a gene: 3. The CDR3 covers 15 residues. Germline V gene data show CDR1 as LNHDA and CDR2 as SQIVND (reference sequence). In DNA form, the CDR3 reads TGTGCCAGTAGTATAGAGGGGACAGGGGGCGTTGGCTACACCTTC. Amino acids: CASSIEGTGGVGYTF.

V gene TRBV4-3 combines with J gene TRBJ2-3; 9 bases are a match to TRBD2. The CDR3 runs 15 residues. The V gene end was trimmed by 3 bases and the J gene end by 0 bases; junction bases not matched to a gene: 1. Germline V CDR1 and CDR2: LGHNA, YSLEER. CDR3 residues: CASSHTSGSTDTQYF. The CDR3 DNA follows: TGCGCCAGCAGCCACACTAGCGGGAGCACAGATACGCAGTATTTT.

In this sample, this clonotype turned up a few times. CDR3 nucleotide sequence: TGCGCCAGCAGCCAGGGAAACCACAATGAGCAGTTCTTC. Translated: CASSQGNHNEQFF. The rearrangement links TRBV4-1 to TRBJ2-1, with no clear D. The CDR3 extends over 13 amino acids. CDR1 and CDR2 from the germline V gene are MGHRA and YSYEKL. V was clipped by 3 bases and J by 5 bases, with 8 bases between them.